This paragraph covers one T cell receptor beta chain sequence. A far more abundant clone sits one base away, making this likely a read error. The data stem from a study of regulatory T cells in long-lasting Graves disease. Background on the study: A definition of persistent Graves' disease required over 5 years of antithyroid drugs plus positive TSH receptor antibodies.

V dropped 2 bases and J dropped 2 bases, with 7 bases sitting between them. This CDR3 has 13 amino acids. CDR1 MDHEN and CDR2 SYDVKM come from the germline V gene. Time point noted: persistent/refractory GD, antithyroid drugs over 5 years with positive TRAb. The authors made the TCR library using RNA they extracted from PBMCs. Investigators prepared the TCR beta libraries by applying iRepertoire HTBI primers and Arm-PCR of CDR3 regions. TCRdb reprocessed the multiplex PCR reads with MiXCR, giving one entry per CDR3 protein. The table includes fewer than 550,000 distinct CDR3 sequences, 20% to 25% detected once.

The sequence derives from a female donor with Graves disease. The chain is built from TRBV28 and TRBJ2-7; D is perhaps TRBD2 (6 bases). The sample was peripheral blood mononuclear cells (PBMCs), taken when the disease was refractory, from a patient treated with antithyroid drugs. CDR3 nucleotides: TGTGCCAGCAGTTTAACTAGCCCCTACGAGCAGTACTTC. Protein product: CASSLTSPYEQYF.